This T cell receptor (beta chain) was recovered during a study of cytomegalovirus exposure and HLA in healthy donors. In the study overall: As released early, the data held 70 million to 100 million unique TCRs from HLA-typed donors. Study-wide findings and caveats: There were three CMV-associated chains whose specificity for CMV antigens was confirmed in vitro.

The germline V gene encodes CDR1 SNHLY and CDR2 FYNNEI. Trimming took 4 bases from V and 0 from J, leaving 7 bases between them. This CDR3 has 15 amino acids. Primers: 60 Vbeta forward and 13 Jbeta reverse. The method was immunoSEQ multiplex PCR; TCRdb's version includes in-frame clones alone and lacks a portion of them. This table has some 140,000 clones, about two thirds appearing once. Donors were ostensibly healthy at sampling, although undocumented immune exposures were probable. As for this clone: Its antigen is unknown.

Sequenced: PBMCs. The sequence was collected from a man aged 50 to 59 in good health and CMV-seropositive. The chain combines TRBV2 with TRBJ1-6; D unresolved. The CDR3 nucleotides are TGTGCCAGCAGTGTAACCAGCTCCTATAATTCACCCCTCCACTTT. Its protein is CASSVTSSYNSPLHF.